The T cell receptor (beta chain) under discussion was sequenced for a study of tumor-infiltrating lymphocytes in primary liver carcinoma. Blood RNA was derived from unsorted whole blood, and germline DNA was extracted too. A primer matching the constant region was used to make TCR beta cDNA from around 460 ng of total RNA. TCR beta libraries came from three nested multiplex PCR rounds using slightly modified ARM-PCR. The first two PCR rounds, nine to ten cycles each, used TRBV1-TRBV30 forward primers and a C-beta reverse primer. TCRdb re-called the multiplex PCR reads with MiXCR, one entry per CDR3 protein. The sample lists approximately 320,000 distinct CDR3 sequences, around three fifths seen once, with 15% to 20% in the top ten. Study results and limitations: Researchers did not compare CD4+ and CD8+ repertoires, as samples were bulk unsorted. Overlap between tumor regions exceeded overlap of tumor with adjacent tissue or blood.

This CDR3 contains 14 residues. Germline V CDR1 and CDR2: ENHRY, SYGVKD. This clonotype came up once. No antigen is known for it. Its ends do not fully match the called genes, so a read error is possible. V and J are TRBV10-3 and TRBJ2-7, with D perhaps TRBD2 (6 bases). The sample was peripheral blood. The sequence was obtained from a woman in her 30s with primary liver carcinoma and hepatitis B virus infection. The CDR3 DNA is TGTGCCGTCAGTCTCGGGAGTGGGGAATGGGAGCAGTACTTC. It encodes CAVSLGSGEWEQYF.